This T cell receptor (beta chain) came from a study of blood T cell repertoires in COVID-19. Study details: From T cells, B-cell-depleted T cells, or PBMCs came the material, which was cDNA or gDNA.

Clinical history reported by participants formed the basis on which cohorts were assigned. Germline lookup yields CDR1 KGHDR and CDR2 SFDVKD. The CDR3 sequence is 15 residues long. The J segment lost 0 bases and the V segment lost 12 bases, leaving 12 bases of the junction unmatched. In the original processing: Amplification of reference gene primers was used by the study to estimate nucleated cell counts. Method: immunoSEQ multiplex PCR; TCRdb's copy keeps in-frame clones and lacks some. The DNA was the basis for D and trimming; V, J and clone size are from that table. Of some 180,000 clones listed, roughly 80% are singletons.

This TCR came from a woman in her fifties or sixties with acute COVID-19. The chain carries TRBV24-1 and TRBJ2-7; 8 bases match TRBD1. The specimen was PBMCs or T cells enriched from blood (not recorded which). Here the CDR3 reads CAVSTGGISSYEQYF. The CDR3 coding sequence is TGTGCCGTATCTACAGGGGGTATTTCCTCCTACGAGCAGTACTTC.